Reported below is one T cell receptor beta chain. Its antigen specificity is not known. Per-nucleotide qualities are absent, and no much larger clonotype sits a single base away. This sample stems from a study of blood T cells in healthy people across ages (dated by TCRdb to the mid-2010s). About the study as a whole: In model experiments, template switching captured about one uniquely barcoded TCR beta cDNA molecule for every two T cells. Using deep sequencing normalized with unique cDNA molecular identifiers, the study measured how TCR beta repertoire diversity changes with age. The donors were split into four age groups: young (average about 16 years), middle-aged (39), aged (roughly 60) and long-lived (roughly 77). Two additional independent replicas of 1 million unique cDNA reads from the same blood draw were analyzed for two donors (one aged 18 to 30 and one aged 80 or older). What the authors observed across the whole study: Bulk unsorted PBMC profiling prevented conclusive comparison of naive and antigen-experienced compartments. As age increased, observed TCR beta diversity per million T cells dropped in a roughly linear way, and a significant reduction was already evident by age 40. A strong correlation was found between observed TCR beta diversity and the percentage of naive T cells measured by flow cytometry. Because donor CMV infection status was unknown, age-related changes in expanded clonotypes were potentially confounded. Total diversity estimates from one million sequenced T cells were considered lower bounds and underestimates. Compared with the aged group, the long-lived group had more naive CD4+ T cells, fewer expanded clones and increased TCR diversity, suggesting age selection.

Donors were a few dozen systemically healthy Caucasian individuals from Russia aged roughly 6 to 100 years. Around 9.9 milliliters of peripheral blood were collected from each donor into EDTA-treated Vacutainer tubes. PBMCs were isolated by Ficoll-Paque density-gradient centrifugation, with at least 6.5 million obtained per sample. Trizol reagent was used to extract total RNA from PBMCs, with at least 5.5 micrograms per sample. For every donor, flow cytometry on a PBMC aliquot measured the percentage of naive CD45RAhigh/CD27high T cells. From the germline V gene (reference sequence), CDR1 is DFQATT and CDR2 is SNEGSKA. V is pruned by 5 bases and J by 4 bases, leaving 15 bases of the junction without a gene match. Spanning cysteine to phenylalanine, the CDR3 consists of 16 amino acids. The entry retains the CDR3 DNA only, 48 bases that are in frame from base 1. The receptor library was made with 5' RACE. These reads were obtained on an Illumina HiSeq 2500. The second PCR ran for about 6 to 12 cycles and used a J-beta primer mix along with a sample-barcoded 5' primer. A template-switch 5' adaptor carrying 12 random nucleotides introduced a unique molecular identifier onto each TCR beta cDNA molecule. Each sample yielded at least 2.5 million CDR3-containing paired-end reads. First-strand cDNA was synthesized from all RNA with the Mint cDNA synthesis kit, primed by a TRBC-specific oligonucleotide. All cDNA was treated with uracil-DNA glycosylase and then went through a first 18-cycle PCR with the universal primers M1SS and BC2_uni_R. The paper's processing steps were these. Each sample was normalized by randomly selecting 1 million high-quality reads, each carrying a distinct molecular identifier. Instead of being binned into consensus sequences, reads that shared molecular identifiers were thrown out. MiTCR, with a Q25 quality threshold and the strictest error-elimination algorithm, was used for CDR3 identification, clonotype clustering and error correction. A nonparametric unseen species model with Euler transformation was used to estimate lower-bound total TCR beta diversity. The public reads were run again by TCRdb, first through fastp at Q25 and then through MiXCR, and only productive beta chains were kept. Records with the same CDR3 protein are collapsed into one entry carrying the most frequent genes and DNA. Clone size and V and J calls follow TCRdb, not the original study. The sample table contains some 890,000 distinct CDR3 sequences; only one count was recorded for 25% to 30% of them. Roughly a tenth of the sample belongs to the ten largest clones.

The data were also submitted as part of a second study, on T cells of mothers and their children. The other study reports the following: Nine systemically healthy Caucasian individuals, comprising three mothers and their six children, were included as donors. cDNA synthesis used all of the extracted RNA, with 1.5 ug of RNA in each 15 ul reaction. In the second PCR, the M1S primer introduced both the sample barcodes and 2-4 random nucleotides. Over 8.5 million TCR beta CDR3 reads were obtained for each mother, and approximately 2.9 million reads were obtained for each child. In both related and unrelated pairs, thymic selection shapes the output of TCR recombination in a similar way, with inherited differences having only a minor effect. Normalized repertoire overlap in related mother-child pairs was always slightly higher than in unrelated mother-child pairs, but the difference was never significant. Persistent microchimeric T cell clones were not detected, at a sensitivity of 85 to 100 clones per million clonotypes. Deep NGS was used in the study to compare the TCR beta repertoires of mothers and children and to look for features that separate related mother-child pairs from unrelated individuals. Mothers averaged roughly 40 +/- 4 years of age and children averaged around 11 +/- 4 years. After adapters were ligated using NEBNext reagents, the libraries underwent 100+100 nt paired-end sequencing on an Illumina HiSeq 2000. To prevent cross-contamination, the mother and child libraries were prepared one month apart and sequenced in separate runs. For each donor, somewhere between roughly 500,000 and 2,100,000 distinct TCR beta clonotypes were identified. Naive TCR beta clonotypes were estimated from low-frequency clonotypes matched to each donor's FACS-determined naive share, without sorting.

This TCR derives from a woman aged 40 to 49 in good health. The chain is assembled from TRBV20-1 and TRBJ2-3; TRBD2 matches 7 bases in the middle. The sample consisted of blood. The bases are TGCAGTGCTGACTATGAAGGTGTAGCGGGCGCAGATACGCAGTATTTT. This yields the protein CSADYEGVAGADTQYF.